This record looks at one TCR beta chain sequence and its context. The table lists this clone with a count of one. Its antigen remains unidentified. Base qualities were left out, and no much larger clone turns up one base away. Using the deep immunoSEQ assay, TCR CDR3 regions were amplified from genomic DNA by multiplex PCR. Extracted genomic DNA from each cell subset was spread evenly across all wells of several immunoSEQ 96-well plates, with each plate serving as a replicate. For unsorted PBMC, approximately 0.3 ug of genomic DNA, equivalent to about 32,000 T cell genomes, went into each replicate PCR. Ten immunoSEQ deep assay plates were used to sequence the unsorted PBMC genomic DNA. Purified libraries were quantified with a Qubit 3.0 fluorometer, sized on a Bioanalyzer 2100, and re-quantified with the KAPA Library Quantification kit. Each immunoSEQ 96-well plate was sequenced on its own single-read 150-cycle Illumina NextSeq 550 flow cell. In the paper's pipeline: Because the immunoSEQ output included only junctional sequences and no quality scores, the filtering could not be the same as the filtering used for full-length reads. To assign V/J genes and CDR3, sequences were annotated using PyIR, a Python wrapper for IgBLAST v1.9, with IMGT germline references. Reads were filtered out if the reads had weak V/J assignments (E-value above 1e-6), no CDR3, stop codons, out-of-frame junctions, or ambiguous translated residues. V3J clonotypes were defined as sequences sharing an identical inferred V gene, J gene, and CDR3 amino acid sequence. The percentage overlap between two repertoires was calculated by dividing the number of shared unique clonotypes by the size of the smaller repertoire. Richness of each repertoire was evaluated using RTK rarefaction, the Chao1 estimator, and Recon v2.1 estimates of unobserved clonotypes. This is the immuneACCESS table as TCRdb keeps it, with only in-frame sequences that have V and J called. A part of the clones is gone; compared with another copy, unresolved V genes explain less than half, and the rest is unexplained. V, J and clone size are those of that table, while D and trimming were read from the DNA. The sample yields under 600,000 clones; around 76% were counted once. The ten largest clones add up to around 13% of the sample.

This entry belongs to a study of shared clonotypes between healthy human individuals (dated by TCRdb to about 2020). Turning to the overall study: The cohort included a few men and a couple of women between 18 and 49 years of age. To estimate repertoire size and how much clonotype sharing occurs between individuals, the study deeply sequenced the blood TCR repertoires of five healthy adults. Different laboratories and diverse techniques were used to prepare libraries and sequence TCR repertoires, to increase sequencing depth and limit assay-specific biases. Per donor, leukapheresis produced somewhere between about 0.94 and 9 billion PBMCs. The full study reports these points: The small number of donors limited the genetic and exposure-history diversity represented. Pairwise subsampling indicated that sequencing depth was expected to affect the degree of clonotype sharing among donors. Only blood was sampled, and tissue TCR repertoires likely differ from those in blood.

Healthy HIV-negative adults with no recently reported acute infections or vaccinations were included as donors. Every donor was a Caucasian adult living in Nashville, Tennessee, USA. In the unsorted samples, 70 million to 95 million PBMCs were counted, and genomic DNA was extracted using the QIAamp DNA Blood Mini kit. After blood collection by leukapheresis, PBMCs were isolated using Ficoll-Histopaque density gradient centrifugation and then cryopreserved in the vapor phase of liquid nitrogen. The sequence was collected from a woman in her forties in good health. Some clones in this sample may be carry-over from other donors' samples. The sample consisted of PBMCs.

The CDR3 sequence is CASSPPGAGNEQFF. Here is the DNA: TGTGCCAGCAGCCCCCCGGGGGCCGGAAATGAGCAGTTCTTC. Rearrangement joined TRBV6-6 to TRBJ2-1; the D segment is perhaps TRBD1 or TRBD2, each sharing 6 matched bases. As encoded in the germline V gene (reference sequence), CDR1 is MNHNY while CDR2 is SVGAGI. Taken from cysteine to phenylalanine, the CDR3 has 14 residues. The read is trimmed to its CDR3 DNA, 42 bases read in frame from base 1. V and J lose 6 bases and 7 bases, and a span of 16 bases separates them.